This T cell receptor beta chain was documented in a study of metastatic and nonmetastatic thyroid tumors (dated by TCRdb to 2018 to 2020). In the study overall: For patients with malignant and with benign thyroid disease, the researchers compared repertoires between peripheral blood samples and tumor or nodule tissue samples.

The library came from PCR. These reads were obtained on an Illumina HiSeq 4000. High-throughput sequencing was used to profile the TCR beta-chain CDR3 region of each patient. The study's processing was this. Drawing on CDR3 differences between clinicopathological groups, the researchers built a classifier meant to tell apart patients with distant-metastatic papillary thyroid cancer. To measure repertoire diversity the researchers used the Shannon index, while the Morisita-Horn index served to gauge how similar the tumor and blood repertoires were. TCRdb ran its own pipeline on the public reads, namely fastp trimming at Q25 and MiXCR clone calling, and kept in-frame beta chains. TCRdb, rather than the study authors, made the V and J calls. In all, the sample holds some 84,000 clones, and 7.5% to 9% of those were seen once. In total, the top ten clones hold roughly 10% of the sample. Before undergoing thyroid surgery, none of the patients had been given any kind of treatment. Using T-cell receptor beta sequencing, the study looked back at clinical samples from patients collected from about 2011 to 2018.

The germline V gene encodes CDR1 DFQATT and CDR2 SNEGSKA (reference sequence). Deletion took 6 bases off V and 2 bases off J, with a span of 11 bases between the germline ends. The CDR3 runs 14 residues from the cysteine to the phenylalanine. The kept DNA is CDR3 alone, 42 bases in frame from the first base. Findings and caveats that apply to the study as a whole: In both blood and tumor samples, TCR beta diversity was reported to be significantly higher in malignant tumors than in benign nodules.

This clone was seen ten or more times. Its antigen remains undetermined. No clone much larger than this one lies a single base away; base qualities are absent. This receptor was identified in a female donor with papillary thyroid cancer or a benign thyroid nodule (not recorded which). Some clones in this sample may be carry-over from other donors' samples. The chain couples TRBV20-1 to TRBJ2-6; no D gene call is confident. Sequencing was done on a sample of blood. CDR3 reads: CSAPKSPGANVLTF. The bases read TGCAGTGCCCCGAAGAGTCCTGGGGCCAACGTCCTGACTTTC.